Below are 17 T cell receptor beta chains sequenced from a single sample in a study of response to subunit inactivated influenza vaccine. MiXCR was run by TCRdb on the RT-PCR reads, yielding one entry per CDR3 protein. The repertoire holds fewer than 650,000 distinct CDR3 sequences, with under 15% as singletons. This sample comprised PBMCs from blood, obtained roughly 46 days after vaccination. These receptors were taken from a man aged 45-65 years who received an inactivated influenza vaccine.

This clonotype was counted at least ten times. The rearrangement joins TRBV6-1 to TRBJ2-1; TRBD1 is a possible D gene (6 bases). The CDR3 has 12 amino acids. V gave up 5 bases and J gave up 8 bases, with 10 bases separating them. The germline CDR1 and CDR2 sequences are MNHNS and SASEGT. The CDR3 DNA is TGTGCCAGCAGTATACAGGGCTATGAGCAGTTCTTC. It specifies CASSIQGYEQFF.

This chain uses TRBV4-1 with TRBJ2-1, with 10 bases lining up with TRBD2. The junction had 6 bases not matched to a gene; V was cut back by 0 bases and J by 7 bases. In germline, CDR1 is MGHRA, CDR2 YSYEKL. The CDR3 spans 16 residues. The CDR3 DNA follows: TGCGCCAGCAGCCAAGATGAGCGGGAGGGCCGTAATGAGCAGTTCTTC. Amino acid sequence: CASSQDEREGRNEQFF.

This clonotype showed up just a few times. The chain has TRBV10-3 and TRBJ2-3; D is perhaps TRBD2 (6 bases). The CDR3 has 13 residues. V lost 0 bases and J lost 7, with 8 bases in between. Germline V lookup: CDR1 ENHRY, CDR2 SYGVKD. DNA of the CDR3: TGTGCCATCAGTGAGTCGACTAGGCATACGCAGTATTTT. Translated, it gives CAISESTRHTQYF.

The J gene is TRBJ2-5, the V gene TRBV7-2; D is possibly TRBD2 (6 bases). The V end was cut by 5 bases, the J end by 4 bases, with 14 bases between. The CDR3 has 14 amino acids. CDR1 SGHTA and CDR2 FQGNSA come from the germline V gene. CDR3 sequence reads: CASSNAGGRETQYF. CDR3 nucleotide sequence: TGTGCCAGCAGCAATGCCGGGGGACGAGAGACCCAGTACTTC.

The chain carries TRBV6-5 and TRBJ1-1; D remains unclear. The CDR3 consists of 16 residues. In germline, CDR1 is MNHEY, CDR2 SVGAGI. V lost 2 bases to trimming and J lost 0 bases, with 13 bases between them. The CDR3 here is CASSYLQATLNTEAFF. As DNA, the CDR3 is TGTGCCAGCAGTTACCTCCAGGCTACCTTGAACACTGAAGCTTTCTTT.

This clonotype was counted many times. The V gene is TRBV12-3 or TRBV12-4, the J gene TRBJ2-7; 9 bases are shared with TRBD1. Trimming removed 3 bases from V and 3 bases from J; junction bases left unmatched: 6. CDR3 length: 15 residues. The chain's CDR3 is CASSFLTGGGYEQYF. The CDR3 DNA reads as TGTGCCAGCAGTTTCTTGACAGGGGGTGGCTACGAGCAGTACTTC.

This clonotype came up many times. The rearrangement uses TRBV4-3 and TRBJ2-3; D is perhaps TRBD1 (6 bases). The CDR3 totals 16 residues. Germline V gives CDR1 LGHNA, CDR2 YSLEER. Trimming shortened V by 2 bases and J by 2 bases, and 14 bases separated the two germline ends. As DNA, the CDR3 is TGCGCCAGCAGCCAAAACCTGGGGGCGAACACAGATACGCAGTATTTT. It encodes CASSQNLGANTDTQYF.

The V gene is TRBV2, the J gene TRBJ2-2; D possibly corresponds to TRBD1 (5 bases). The CDR3 totals 13 residues. Trimming removed 3 bases at V and 5 bases at J, with 7 bases between. Germline V lookup: CDR1 SNHLY, CDR2 FYNNEI. CDR3 loop: CASSDQGTGELFF. The DNA for the CDR3 is TGTGCCAGCAGTGATCAGGGAACCGGGGAGCTGTTTTTT.

This clonotype was counted between two and nine times. The rearrangement joins TRBV12-3 or TRBV12-4 to TRBJ2-6; TRBD1 might be the D (5 bases). This CDR3 is 18 amino acids long. The V and J ends lost 2 bases and 0 bases respectively, with 14 bases between them. Written as DNA, the CDR3 is TGTGCCAGCAGTTTAAATGCAGGGATACTCTCTGGGGCCAACGTCCTGACTTTC. Translating it yields CASSLNAGILSGANVLTF.

The V and J genes are TRBV2 and TRBJ2-7, with a tentative D call TRBD2 (5 bases). V lost 7 bases and J lost 3, with 10 bases in between. The CDR3 is 12 amino acids. Per the germline V gene, CDR1 is SNHLY and CDR2 is FYNNEI. CDR3 amino acids: CASIGEGYEQYF. The CDR3 DNA sequence: TGTGCCAGCATCGGGGAAGGCTACGAGCAGTACTTC. The full variable domain, with the rest looked up from reference TRBV2 and TRBJ2-7, is EPEVTQTPSHQVTQMGQEVILRCVPISNHLYFYWYRQILGQKVEFLVSFYNNEISEKSEIFDDQFSVERPDGSNFTLKIRSTKLEDSAMYFCASIGEGYEQYFGPGTRLTVT.

The chain carries TRBV12-3 or TRBV12-4 and TRBJ2-7; tentatively, D is TRBD2 (5 bases). V was cut by 3 bases and J by 2 bases, with 11 bases left in between. The CDR3 has 14 amino acids. The DNA of the CDR3 is TGTGCCAGCAGTTTGGCGGGCTATCCCTACGAGCAGTACTTC. Translated: CASSLAGYPYEQYF.

V is TRBV7-2 and J is TRBJ1-3; no clear D gene. From germline, CDR1 is SGHTA and CDR2 FQGNSA. V was pared by 1 base and J by 0 bases, with 7 bases between. The CDR3 loop spans 15 amino acids. In nucleotides, the CDR3 is TGTGCCAGCAGCTTAGGGTTCCCCTCTGGAAACACCATATATTTT. Its translation is CASSLGFPSGNTIYF.

The J gene is TRBJ1-6, the V gene TRBV5-1, with TRBD1 as a possible D gene (5 bases). Germline V gives CDR1 SGHRS, CDR2 YFSETQ. Trimming removed 0 bases from V and 7 bases from J, with 11 bases in between. The CDR3 loop spans 15 amino acids. The CDR3 region is CASSLDPGTNSPLHF. DNA for the CDR3: TGCGCCAGCAGCTTGGACCCAGGGACCAATTCACCCCTCCACTTT.

Concerning this clonotype: This may be a read error: a much more frequent sequence differs by one nucleotide. The chain uses TRBV27 and TRBJ2-3; TRBD1 is a possible D gene (6 bases). Germline CDR1 and CDR2: MNHEY and SMNVEV (reference sequence). The CDR3 length is 14 residues. The DNA for the CDR3 is TGTGCCTGCAGTTTATCCAGGGGCCCAGATACGCAGTATTTT. It yields the protein CACSLSRGPDTQYF.

This clonotype was seen more than once but under ten times. V and J are TRBV7-2 and TRBJ1-4; maybe TRBD1 (6 bases). This CDR3 region has 16 residues. Germline V gene sequence: CDR1 SGHTA, CDR2 FQGNSA. V was cut by 1 base and J by 5 bases, with 14 bases left in between. CDR3 amino acids: CASSLGGRGGNEKLFF. CDR3 bases: TGTGCCAGCAGCTTAGGAGGCAGGGGAGGCAATGAAAAACTGTTTTTT.

The chain has TRBV20-1 and TRBJ2-3, with 7 bases that match TRBD2. The V and J ends lost 3 bases and 4 bases, in that order; junction bases with no gene match: 16. The CDR3 sequence is 17 residues long. Germline CDR1 reads DFQATT; CDR2 reads SNEGSKA (reference sequence). The CDR3 loop is CSARDFTSAGNPDTQYF. The DNA for the CDR3 is TGCAGTGCTAGGGACTTTACTAGCGCCGGGAATCCAGATACGCAGTATTTT.

V usage is TRBV12-3 or TRBV12-4 and J usage is TRBJ1-1; D gene uncertain. Trimming removed 7 bases at V and 0 bases at J, with 12 bases between. The CDR3 length is 14 residues. CDR3: CASTMPGMNTEAFF. The DNA of the CDR3 is TGTGCCAGCACCATGCCGGGAATGAACACTGAAGCTTTCTTT.